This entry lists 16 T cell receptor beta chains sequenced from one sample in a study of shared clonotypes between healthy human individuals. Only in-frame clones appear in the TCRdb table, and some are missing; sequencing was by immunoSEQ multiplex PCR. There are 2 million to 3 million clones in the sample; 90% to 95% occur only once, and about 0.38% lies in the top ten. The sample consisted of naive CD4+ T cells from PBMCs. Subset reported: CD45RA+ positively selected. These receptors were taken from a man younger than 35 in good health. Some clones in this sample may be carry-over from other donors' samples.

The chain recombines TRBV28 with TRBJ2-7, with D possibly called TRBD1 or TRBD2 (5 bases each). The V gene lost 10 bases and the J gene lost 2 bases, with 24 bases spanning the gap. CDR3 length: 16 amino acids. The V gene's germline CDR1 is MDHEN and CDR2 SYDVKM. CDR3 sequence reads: CATTGTEVHRAYEQYF. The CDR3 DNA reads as TGTGCCACCACGGGGACCGAAGTCCACCGGGCCTACGAGCAGTACTTC.

CDR3 in DNA: TGTGCCAGCAGCCCTCGCGGTGGCTACTATGGCTACACCTTC. Its translation: CASSPRGGYYGYTF. This rearrangement joins TRBV5-4 to TRBJ1-2; D is ambiguous. Germline V lookup: CDR1 SGHNT, CDR2 YYREEE (reference sequence). This CDR3 region has 14 residues. Trimming shortened V by 4 bases and J by 3 bases, and 13 bases separated the two germline ends.

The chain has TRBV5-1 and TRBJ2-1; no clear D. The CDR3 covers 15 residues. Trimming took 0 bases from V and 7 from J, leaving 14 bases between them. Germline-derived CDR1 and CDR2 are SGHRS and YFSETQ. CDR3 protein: CASSLAEVVKNEQFF. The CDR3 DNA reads TGCGCCAGCAGCTTGGCCGAGGTAGTTAAAAATGAGCAGTTCTTC.

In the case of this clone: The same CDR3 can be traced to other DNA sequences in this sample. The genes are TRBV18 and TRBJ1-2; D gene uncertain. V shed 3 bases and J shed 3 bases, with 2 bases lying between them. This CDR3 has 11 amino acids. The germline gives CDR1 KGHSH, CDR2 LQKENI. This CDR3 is CASSPDYGYTF. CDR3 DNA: TGTGCCAGCTCACCCGACTATGGCTACACCTTC.

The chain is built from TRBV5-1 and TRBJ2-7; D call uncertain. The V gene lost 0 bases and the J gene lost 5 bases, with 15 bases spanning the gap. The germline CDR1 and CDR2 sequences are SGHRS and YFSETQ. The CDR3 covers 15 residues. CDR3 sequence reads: CASSLGVYNTDEQYF. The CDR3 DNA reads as TGCGCCAGCAGCTTGGGCGTGTACAACACGGACGAGCAGTACTTC.

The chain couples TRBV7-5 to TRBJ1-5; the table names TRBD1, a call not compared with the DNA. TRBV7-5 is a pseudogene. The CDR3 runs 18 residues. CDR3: CARSLVIGLDRGNQPQHF. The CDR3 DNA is TGTGCCAGAAGCTTAGTAATCGGTTTAGACAGGGGTAATCAGCCCCAGCATTTT.

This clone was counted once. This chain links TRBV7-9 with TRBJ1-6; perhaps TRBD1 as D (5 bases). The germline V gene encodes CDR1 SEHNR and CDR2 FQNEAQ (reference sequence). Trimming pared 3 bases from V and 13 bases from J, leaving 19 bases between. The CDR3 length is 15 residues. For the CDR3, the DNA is TGTGCCAGCAGCTTCGGGCGGCAGGGCCTAGATCCCCTCCACTTT. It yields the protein CASSFGRQGLDPLHF.

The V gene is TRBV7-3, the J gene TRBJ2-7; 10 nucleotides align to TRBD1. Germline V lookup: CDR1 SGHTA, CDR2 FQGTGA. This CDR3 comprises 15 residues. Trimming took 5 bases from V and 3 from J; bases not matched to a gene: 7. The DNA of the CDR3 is TGTGCCAGCAGCCGATCCGGGACAGGGGACTACGAGCAGTACTTC. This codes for CASSRSGTGDYEQYF.

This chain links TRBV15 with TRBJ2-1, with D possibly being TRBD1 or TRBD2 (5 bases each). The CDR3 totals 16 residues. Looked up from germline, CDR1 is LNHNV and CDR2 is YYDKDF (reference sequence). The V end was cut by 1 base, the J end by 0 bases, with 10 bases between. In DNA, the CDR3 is TGTGCCACCAGCAGAGCGGGGCAGCGCTCCTACAATGAGCAGTTCTTC. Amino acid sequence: CATSRAGQRSYNEQFF.

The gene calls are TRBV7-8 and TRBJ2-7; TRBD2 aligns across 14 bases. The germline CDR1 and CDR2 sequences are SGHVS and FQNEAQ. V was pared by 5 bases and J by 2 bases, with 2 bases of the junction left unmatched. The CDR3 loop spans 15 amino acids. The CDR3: CASSPGLAGAYEQYF. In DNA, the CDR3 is TGTGCCAGCAGCCCGGGACTAGCGGGAGCCTACGAGCAGTACTTC.

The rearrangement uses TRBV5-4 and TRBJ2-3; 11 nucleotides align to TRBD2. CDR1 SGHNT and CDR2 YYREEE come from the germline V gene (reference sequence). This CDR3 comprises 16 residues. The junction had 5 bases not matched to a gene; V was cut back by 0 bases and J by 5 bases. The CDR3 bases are TGTGCCAGCAGCTTGGCCCCCCTAGCGGGAGGAGATACGCAGTATTTT. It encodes CASSLAPLAGGDTQYF.

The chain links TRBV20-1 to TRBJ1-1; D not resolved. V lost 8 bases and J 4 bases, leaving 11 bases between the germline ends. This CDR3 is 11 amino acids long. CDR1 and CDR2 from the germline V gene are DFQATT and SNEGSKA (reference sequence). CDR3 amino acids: CSPWAGTEAFF. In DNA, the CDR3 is TGCAGTCCATGGGCCGGCACTGAAGCTTTCTTT.

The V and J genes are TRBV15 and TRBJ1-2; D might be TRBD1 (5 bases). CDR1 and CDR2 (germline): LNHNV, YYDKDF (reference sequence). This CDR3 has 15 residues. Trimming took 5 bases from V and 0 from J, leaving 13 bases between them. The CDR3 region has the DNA TGTGCCACCAGCCCCGGGGCAGTTTCTAACTATGGCTACACCTTC. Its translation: CATSPGAVSNYGYTF.

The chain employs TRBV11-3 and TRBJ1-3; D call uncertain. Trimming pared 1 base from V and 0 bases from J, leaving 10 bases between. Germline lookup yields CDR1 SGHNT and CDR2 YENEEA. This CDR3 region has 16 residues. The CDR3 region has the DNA TGTGCCAGCAGCTTAGGAACCTCTATCTCTGGAAACACCATATATTTT. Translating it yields CASSLGTSISGNTIYF.

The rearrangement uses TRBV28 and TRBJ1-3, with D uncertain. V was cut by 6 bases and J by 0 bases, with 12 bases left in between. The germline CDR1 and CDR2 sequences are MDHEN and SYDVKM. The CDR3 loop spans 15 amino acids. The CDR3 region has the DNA TGTGCCAGCAGAGAGCCGGGCACCTCTGGAAACACCATATATTTT. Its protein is CASREPGTSGNTIYF.

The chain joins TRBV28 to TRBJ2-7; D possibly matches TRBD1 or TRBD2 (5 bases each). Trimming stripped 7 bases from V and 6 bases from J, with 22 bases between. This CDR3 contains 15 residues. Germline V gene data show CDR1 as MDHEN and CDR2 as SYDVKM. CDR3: CASNSERGGRAEQYF. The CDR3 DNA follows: TGTGCCAGCAACTCTGAGAGGGGCGGGCGGGCCGAGCAGTACTTC.